Listed below are T cell receptor beta chains from one sample, sequenced in a study of blood T cell repertoires in COVID-19. Here immunoSEQ multiplex PCR was the method, and the copy in TCRdb shows in-frame clones only, minus some. The sample contains nearly 70,000 clones, about 87% of which appear only once. The sequencing sample was made of peripheral blood. The receptors derive from a woman aged 70-85 years with acute or convalescent COVID-19. Both conserved end residues are part of each CDR3. The D gene is left open where the match is weak. The size entry is marked missing in some rows and otherwise reads once, few, many or a size class.

J: TRBJ1-1; D: -; length: 12; V: TRBV6-6; size: -; DNA: TGTGCCAGCACTCTAGGGGACACTGAAGCTTTCTTT; CDR3: CASTLGDTEAFF
J: TRBJ2-7; D: -; length: 14; V: TRBV11-2; size: -; DNA: TGTGCCAGCAGTCTAGATCGGGGCTCCTACGAGCAGTACTTC; CDR3: CASSLDRGSYEQYF
J: TRBJ1-4; D: -; length: 14; V: TRBV15; size: -; DNA: TGTGCCACCAGCAGAGGGCTGCTTCAAGAAAAACTGTTTTTT; CDR3: CATSRGLLQEKLFF
J: TRBJ2-7; D: TRBD1; length: 16; V: TRBV5-1; size: -; DNA: TGCGCCAGCAGCTTGGGCCCATCAGGGACAGGCTACGAGCAGTACTTC; CDR3: CASSLGPSGTGYEQYF
J: TRBJ2-7; D: -; length: 17; V: TRBV9; size: -; DNA: TGTGCCAGCAGCGTAGGCCAGACTCTAACCTTTCCCTACGAGCAGTACTTC; CDR3: CASSVGQTLTFPYEQYF
J: TRBJ1-1; D: -; length: 14; V: TRBV28; size: -; DNA: TGTGCCAGCATGAGAGGACAAACCAACACTGAAGCTTTCTTT; CDR3: CASMRGQTNTEAFF
J: TRBJ2-2; D: TRBD2; length: 16; V: TRBV27; size: once; DNA: TGTGCCAGCACTCCCCGGGGAGCGGGAGGGGCCGGGGAGCTGTTTTTT; CDR3: CASTPRGAGGAGELFF
J: TRBJ1-1; D: TRBD1; length: 17; V: TRBV5-4; size: -; DNA: TGTGCCAGCAGCTTGGCCAAGGGACAGCTTGGGGACACTGAAGCTTTCTTT; CDR3: CASSLAKGQLGDTEAFF
J: TRBJ2-3; D: -; length: 15; V: TRBV7-2; size: -; DNA: TGTGCCAGCAGCTTAGCGATGCTAGCCACAGATACGCAGTATTTT; CDR3: CASSLAMLATDTQYF
J: TRBJ1-1; D: -; length: 14; V: TRBV5-5; size: -; DNA: TGTGCCAGCAGCTTGATCCAGGGGTACACTGAAGCTTTCTTT; CDR3: CASSLIQGYTEAFF